The next 26 T cell receptor beta chains were all read from a single sample in a study of radiation and T cells in renal cell carcinoma (TCRdb year 2020). What this sample's time point label stands for: blood 2 weeks post-SBRT. The treatment or condition tag for this specimen amounts to: 15 Gy SBRT to primary tumor, nephrectomy 4 weeks later. Libraries were made using the immunoSEQ multiplex PCR assay. TCRdb re-hosts the immuneACCESS table, in-frame sequences only. Its copies lack some clones; in the studies checked, an unresolved V gene accounts for under half of them, and the cause for the rest is not known. This sample lists tens of thousands of clones; around 78% were detected once. The ten largest clones add up to roughly 7% of the sample. The material was blood, obtained from a patient whose treatment included radiotherapy and nephrectomy. Receptor source: a man aged 55 to 70 with renal cell carcinoma.

The chain links TRBV7-2 to TRBJ2-5; D ambiguous. The V gene lost 3 bases and the J gene lost 6 bases, with 11 bases spanning the gap. From germline, CDR1 is SGHTA and CDR2 FQGNSA. The CDR3 loop spans 13 amino acids. The CDR3 DNA sequence: TGTGCCAGCAGCTTTCAGTTCGAAAAGACCCAGTACTTC. Protein sequence: CASSFQFEKTQYF.

The chain joins TRBV10-2 to TRBJ2-1; 9 bases align to TRBD1. The V segment lost 0 bases and the J segment 8 bases; nucleotides outside the gene matches: 11. Germline CDR1 is WSHSY and CDR2 is SAAADI. CDR3 length: 17 amino acids. The CDR3 DNA reads TGCGCCAGCAGTGAGTCCATCGGGACAGGGTCCCTCGATGAGCAGTTCTTC. Its translation: CASSESIGTGSLDEQFF.

V is TRBV5-8 and J is TRBJ2-3; 10 positions match TRBD1. The V gene end was trimmed by 7 bases and the J gene end by 5 bases; junction bases not matched to a gene: 7. This CDR3 is 14 amino acids long. From germline, CDR1 is SGHTS and CDR2 YDEGEE. The CDR3 sequence: CASCCDRGLDTQYF. In nucleotides, the CDR3 is TGTGCCAGCTGCTGCGACAGGGGGCTAGATACGCAGTATTTT.

The chain uses TRBV15 and TRBJ1-1, with D possibly matching TRBD1 (6 bases). Germline assignment: CDR1 LNHNV and CDR2 YYDKDF (reference sequence). The CDR3 covers 17 residues. Trimming cost V 5 bases and J 5 bases, with 24 bases left between them. Written as DNA, the CDR3 is TGTGCCACCAGCGGCCAAATACAACAGGGCCGTGGAACTGAAGCTTTCTTT. Amino acid sequence: CATSGQIQQGRGTEAFF.

The chain is built from TRBV5-1 and TRBJ2-5; 11 nucleotides match TRBD2. The V gene end was trimmed by 0 bases and the J gene end by 5 bases; junction bases not matched to a gene: 6. Germline V gene lookup returns CDR1 SGHRS and CDR2 YFSETQ. The CDR3 runs to 16 residues. The CDR3 spells CASSLALAGGLETQYF. The DNA of the CDR3 is TGCGCCAGCAGCTTGGCCCTAGCGGGAGGTCTTGAGACCCAGTACTTC.

This sequence joins TRBV6-6 and TRBJ2-5; 7 bases align to TRBD1. The CDR3 is 14 residues long. V was clipped by 6 bases and J by 2 bases; unmatched bases: 6. Germline V gene lookup returns CDR1 MNHNY and CDR2 SVGAGI (reference sequence). As DNA, the CDR3 is TGTGCCAGCAGACCGACAGGGTTACAAGAGACCCAGTACTTC. This sequence encodes CASRPTGLQETQYF.

Only one count was recorded for this clone. The gene calls are TRBV19 and TRBJ2-7; TRBD2 matches at 7 bases. Germline V gene sequence: CDR1 LNHDA, CDR2 SQIVND (reference sequence). V dropped 5 bases and J dropped 7; count of bases not matched to a gene: 5. The CDR3 totals 12 residues. CDR3 residues: CASSSRGGEQYF. The CDR3 DNA follows: TGTGCCAGTAGTTCCCGCGGGGGTGAGCAGTACTTC.

The chain combines TRBV5-6 with TRBJ2-7; 7 nucleotides agree with TRBD2. Germline V gene data show CDR1 as SGHDT and CDR2 as YYEEEE. The trim removed 4 bases at V and 11 bases at J, leaving 9 bases unmatched. CDR3 length: 12 residues. The DNA for the CDR3 is TGTGCCAGCAGCATAGCGGGCTTGGGGGAGTACGTC. This encodes CASSIAGLGEYV.

V and J are TRBV9 and TRBJ2-2, with 12 nucleotides matching TRBD1. There are 15 residues in the CDR3. V lost 3 bases, J lost 6 bases, and 3 bases stayed unmatched. Germline V lookup: CDR1 SGDLS, CDR2 YYNGEE. For the CDR3, the DNA is TGTGCCAGCAGCGAGGGACAGGGGGCTTCCGGGGAGCTGTTTTTT. This encodes CASSEGQGASGELFF.

J is TRBJ1-2 and V is TRBV10-3; D not certain. The V gene's germline CDR1 is ENHRY and CDR2 SYGVKD. Trimming pared 5 bases from V and 2 bases from J, leaving 9 bases between. The CDR3 sequence is 13 residues long. CDR3 residues: CAISPEENYGYTF. CDR3 sequence (DNA): TGTGCCATCAGTCCTGAAGAAAACTATGGCTACACCTTC.

This chain uses TRBV11-3 with TRBJ2-1; D ambiguous. V gave up 3 bases and J gave up 10 bases, with 7 bases separating them. The CDR3 covers 11 residues. The germline CDR1 and CDR2 sequences are SGHNT and YENEEA. The CDR3 region is CASSFEWEQFF. The CDR3 DNA follows: TGTGCCAGCAGCTTCGAGTGGGAGCAGTTCTTC.

The rearrangement uses TRBV29-1 and TRBJ1-2; 8 bases match TRBD1. V lost 5 bases to trimming and J lost 4 bases; unmatched junction nucleotides: 3. There are 12 residues in the CDR3. Germline CDR1 is SQVTM and CDR2 is ANQGSEA. The CDR3 coding sequence is TGCAGCGTTCAGGGGGCAACCTATGGCTACACCTTC. Translation gives CSVQGATYGYTF.

This chain uses TRBV11-2 with TRBJ2-7; no definite D call. The CDR3 runs 13 residues. The ends were cut back, 4 bases at V and 7 bases at J, with 14 bases in the middle. Germline CDR1 SGHAT, CDR2 FQNNGV. The CDR3 nucleotides read TGTGCCAGCAGCTCGAATGCGGTCGGGGAGCAGTACTTC. This translates into CASSSNAVGEQYF.

The chain uses TRBV19 and TRBJ1-1; a possible D gene is TRBD1 (5 bases). The V end lost 7 bases, the J end lost 4 bases, and 16 bases lay between the germline ends. CDR3 length equals 14 residues. Germline values: CDR1 LNHDA, CDR2 SQIVND (reference sequence). CDR3 in amino acids: CASMQRGRTTEAFF. The DNA for the CDR3 is TGTGCCAGTATGCAGAGGGGAAGGACCACTGAAGCTTTCTTT.

V and J are TRBV5-1 and TRBJ2-5, with TRBD2 matching 8 bases. Germline CDR1 and CDR2: SGHRS and YFSETQ. There are 15 residues in the CDR3. The ends lost 0 bases at V and 2 bases at J; junction bases unmatched: 3. DNA for the CDR3: TGCGCCAGCAGCTTGGCCGGCGGGGGGCAAGAGACCCAGTACTTC. It codes for CASSLAGGGQETQYF.

V is TRBV5-1 and J is TRBJ2-3; D ambiguous. V lost 4 bases, J lost 0 bases, and 15 bases lay in between. This CDR3 has 16 residues. Germline V CDR1 and CDR2: SGHRS, YFSETQ. CDR3 sequence: CASSALQSFSTDTQYF. The DNA for the CDR3 is TGCGCCAGCAGCGCCCTACAGAGTTTTAGCACAGATACGCAGTATTTT.

The V and J genes are TRBV7-2 and TRBJ2-7; unclear D gene. This CDR3 has 15 amino acids. V was trimmed by 5 bases and J by 0 bases, leaving 14 bases between them. The germline V gene encodes CDR1 SGHTA and CDR2 FQGNSA. CDR3 bases: TGTGCCAGCAGCCTCGAGCGTGCCGCCTCCTACGAGCAGTACTTC. Its protein is CASSLERAASYEQYF. The whole variable domain, remainder taken from reference TRBV7-2 and TRBJ2-7, is GAGVSQSPSNKVTEKGKDVELRCDPISGHTALYWYRQSLGQGLEFLIYFQGNSAPDKSGLPSDRFSAERTGGSVSTLTIQRTQQEDSAVYLCASSLERAASYEQYFGPGTRLTVT.

The genes are TRBV10-1 and TRBJ2-3; D is possibly TRBD1 (6 bases). The length of the CDR3 is 13 residues. Germline loops: CDR1 WNHNN, CDR2 SYGVQD (reference sequence). V was shortened by 6 bases and J by 7 bases, with 14 bases between the two germline ends. CDR3 DNA: TGCGCCAGCAGCGCCACAGGGACAAATACGCAGTATTTT. Translation gives CASSATGTNTQYF.

The rearrangement joins TRBV14 to TRBJ2-7; the D is unclear. Germline V CDR1 and CDR2: SGHDN, FVKESK. V was clipped by 1 base and J by 2 bases, with 0 bases between them. The CDR3 has 11 amino acids. The CDR3 region has the DNA TGTGCCAGCAGCCAAGCCTACGAGCAGTACTTC. Translation: CASSQAYEQYF.

Concerning this clone: Germline is not matched at one junction end, which may reflect a read error. The chain employs TRBV19 and TRBJ2-2, with TRBD2 as a possible D gene (5 bases). Per the germline V gene, CDR1 is LNHDA and CDR2 is SQIVND (reference sequence). The CDR3 totals 14 residues. The CDR3 nucleotides read TGTGCCAGTAGTATACAGCGGTACACCGGAGAGCTGTTTTTT. Its protein product is CASSIQRYTGELFF.

A single count supports this clone. J is TRBJ1-2 and V is TRBV9; 7 bases agree with TRBD1. With V trimmed by 2 bases and J by 6 bases, 7 bases remained unmatched. CDR3 size: 14 residues. Germline V CDR1 and CDR2: SGDLS, YYNGEE. CDR3 bases: TGTGCCAGCAGCGTCAGAGGGGGCGCGGATGGCTACACCTTC. It encodes CASSVRGGADGYTF.

The rearrangement uses TRBV7-2 and TRBJ1-2; perhaps TRBD1 as D (6 bases). The CDR3 runs to 18 residues. The V and J ends lost 3 bases and 6 bases respectively, with 26 bases between them. Per germline, CDR1 SGHTA and CDR2 FQGNSA. The CDR3 DNA reads as TGTGCCAGCAGCTTTCCCACAGGGCCATTTTTGATCGGGAATGGCTACACCTTC. As protein: CASSFPTGPFLIGNGYTF.

The chain combines TRBV7-6 with TRBJ1-1; D is perhaps TRBD1 (6 bases). Germline assignment: CDR1 SGHVS and CDR2 FNYEAQ. V was clipped by 1 base and J by 6 bases, with 15 bases between them. The CDR3 consists of 15 residues. CDR3 nucleotide sequence: TGTGCCAGCAGCTTAGGGGAATGGGGGGCGTCTGAAGCTTTCTTT. It is translated as CASSLGEWGASEAFF. The complete variable domain, with remaining parts taken from reference TRBV7-6 and TRBJ1-1, reads GAGVSQSPRYKVTKRGQDVALRCDPISGHVSLYWYRQALGQGPEFLTYFNYEAQQDKSGLPNDRFSAERPEGSISTLTIQRTEQRDSAMYRCASSLGEWGASEAFFGQGTRLTVV.

The rearrangement uses TRBV13 and TRBJ1-1; D remains unclear. CDR1 and CDR2 (germline): PRHDT, FYEKMQ (reference sequence). Trimming took off 5 bases at V and 11 bases at J, with 15 bases between the two ends. CDR3 length equals 12 residues. CDR3 coding DNA: TGTGCCAGCAGCGACCAAAGACGCGCGGCTTTCTTT. It is translated as CASSDQRRAAFF.

This chain uses TRBV6-6 with TRBJ2-1; D might be TRBD2 (6 bases). CDR1 is MNHNY and CDR2 is SVGAGI in the germline V gene (reference sequence). The CDR3 runs to 14 residues. Trimming took 7 bases from V and 6 from J, leaving 16 bases between them. CDR3 sequence: CASTPTGEANEQFF. CDR3 nucleotides: TGTGCCAGCACCCCTACGGGGGAGGCCAATGAGCAGTTCTTC.

This rearrangement joins TRBV7-9 to TRBJ2-5; 8 bases align to TRBD2. Germline V CDR1 and CDR2: SEHNR, FQNEAQ (reference sequence). This CDR3 has 16 residues. Losses at the gene ends were 8 bases for V and 5 bases for J; bases not matched to a gene: 16. Here the CDR3 reads CASDDHRRTSRETQYF. The CDR3 nucleotides are TGTGCCAGCGACGACCATAGAAGGACTAGCCGGGAGACCCAGTACTTC.